A single sample gave rise to the 10 T cell receptor beta chains below, sequenced in a study of human thymus T cells. Assay used: immunoSEQ multiplex PCR; TCRdb lists only in-frame clones, some missing. The sample comprises roughly 130,000 clones, over 85% of which are singletons, and around 0.024% rests with the top ten. Thymic resections from corrective heart surgery supplied the tissue. What was sequenced was thymus tissue. These receptors were taken from a boy under three years old with a congenital heart defect but otherwise immunologically healthy.

J is TRBJ2-7 and V is TRBV28; D perhaps matches TRBD2 (6 bases). Germline V lookup: CDR1 MDHEN, CDR2 SYDVKM. The CDR3 covers 14 residues. V dropped 3 bases and J dropped 9 bases, with 18 bases sitting between them. CDR3 nucleotides: TGTGCCAGCAGTTTTCCCCAGGGCCTCGGGGGGCAGTACTTC. Its translation is CASSFPQGLGGQYF.

V is TRBV6-5 and J is TRBJ1-2; D unresolved. Deletions cut 4 bases from V and 8 bases from J, with 23 bases between. The CDR3 spans 16 residues. Germline V CDR1 and CDR2: MNHEY, SVGAGI. The CDR3 protein is CASSSTRGAGPRGYTF. The CDR3 DNA reads as TGTGCCAGCAGTTCTACTCGAGGAGCAGGCCCTAGAGGCTACACCTTC.

The gene calls are TRBV2 and TRBJ2-5, with unresolved D. This CDR3 has 12 amino acids. The V end was cut by 3 bases, the J end by 5 bases, with 7 bases between. Germline V gene sequence: CDR1 SNHLY, CDR2 FYNNEI. The chain's CDR3 is CASSDAPETQYF. In DNA, the CDR3 is TGTGCCAGCAGTGATGCCCCGGAGACCCAGTACTTC.

V is TRBV5-1 and J is TRBJ1-1; TRBD1 aligns across 9 bases. The ends lost 1 base at V and 2 bases at J; junction bases unmatched: 6. The length of the CDR3 is 16 residues. CDR1 is SGHRS, CDR2 YFSETQ, per germline. CDR3 coding DNA: TGCGCCAGCAGCTTGCCTGGGACAGGGACCAACACTGAAGCTTTCTTT. Translated, it gives CASSLPGTGTNTEAFF. Complete variable domain (other parts from reference TRBV5-1 and TRBJ1-1): KAGVTQTPRYLIKTRGQQVTLSCSPISGHRSVSWYQQTPGQGLQFLFEYFSETQRNKGNFPGRFSGRQFSNSRSEMNVSTLELGDSALYLCASSLPGTGTNTEAFFGQGTRLTVV.

V is TRBV5-4 and J is TRBJ1-1, with D unclear. CDR1 is SGHNT and CDR2 is YYREEE in the germline V gene (reference sequence). This CDR3 comprises 19 residues. With 0 bases removed from V and 3 bases from J, the gap between germline ends came to 24 bases. CDR3 sequence: CASSLVGPPRADGDTEAFF. CDR3 DNA: TGTGCCAGCAGCTTGGTAGGGCCCCCTCGGGCGGACGGGGACACTGAAGCTTTCTTT.

The chain couples TRBV7-9 to TRBJ1-5; weak D call: TRBD1 (6 bases). V was cut by 1 base and J by 9 bases, with 7 bases left in between. The CDR3 has 12 amino acids. Germline CDR1 reads SEHNR; CDR2 reads FQNEAQ (reference sequence). In DNA form, the CDR3 reads TGTGCCAGCAGCTTAGGGGGGCGGCCCCAGCATTTT. Amino acid sequence: CASSLGGRPQHF.

The chain combines TRBV5-6 with TRBJ2-7, with 11 nucleotides matching TRBD2. V was clipped by 3 bases and J by 4 bases; unmatched bases: 9. The germline CDR1 and CDR2 sequences are SGHDT and YYEEEE. The CDR3 runs 16 residues. CDR3 DNA: TGTGCCAGCAGCTCTAGGGGTAGCGGGGGGGCGTACGAGCAGTACTTC. This gives the protein CASSSRGSGGAYEQYF.

The chain couples TRBV4-3 to TRBJ2-6, with D perhaps TRBD1 (5 bases). The CDR3 covers 21 residues. Germline loops: CDR1 LGHNA, CDR2 YSLEER. Trimming took off 0 bases at V and 3 bases at J, with 24 bases between the two ends. The CDR3 DNA reads TGCGCCAGCAGCCAAGATGAGCTGGTAGCCAGGGCAGGCGTTGGGGCCAACGTCCTGACTTTC. Its translation is CASSQDELVARAGVGANVLTF.

The sample holds one count of this clone. The rearrangement uses TRBV7-3 and TRBJ2-7; D possibly corresponds to TRBD1 (5 bases). Trimming left V 2 bases short and J 6 bases short, with 17 bases between. The CDR3 is 15 amino acids. Germline V lookup: CDR1 SGHTA, CDR2 FQGTGA. The CDR3 DNA is TGTGCCAGCAGCTTATTAGTTGCCAGGGTGGGCGAGCAGTACTTC. This encodes CASSLLVARVGEQYF.

V is TRBV7-2 and J is TRBJ2-5, with D perhaps matching TRBD1 (6 bases). V lost 2 bases and J 3 bases, leaving 19 bases between the germline ends. Germline CDR1 SGHTA, CDR2 FQGNSA. The CDR3 covers 17 residues. CDR3 amino acids: CASSLSPSLAGEETQYF. The CDR3 DNA is TGTGCCAGCAGCTTAAGCCCGTCGTTGGCAGGGGAAGAGACCCAGTACTTC.